The 15 T cell receptor beta chains below were found in one sample sequenced in a study of blood T cell repertoires in COVID-19. Libraries were prepared by immunoSEQ multiplex PCR; TCRdb keeps only in-frame clonotypes and omits some of them. Of about 260,000 clones listed, about 88% are singletons. The sample comprised peripheral blood. The receptors originated from a man between 18 and 29 years old with active or convalescent COVID-19.

The chain links TRBV7-9 to TRBJ1-6; 9 bases match TRBD1. The CDR3 is made up of 14 amino acids. The V gene end was trimmed by 4 bases and the J gene end by 11 bases; junction bases not matched to a gene: 6. Germline CDR1 reads SEHNR; CDR2 reads FQNEAQ (reference sequence). CDR3 amino acids: CASSYRDRETPLHF. In nucleotides, the CDR3 is TGTGCCAGCAGCTACCGGGACAGGGAGACACCCCTCCACTTT.

The V gene is TRBV4-1, the J gene TRBJ2-2, with 11 bases fitting TRBD1. Germline assignment: CDR1 MGHRA and CDR2 YSYEKL. V trimming: 0 bases; J trimming: 9 bases; junction bases outside the gene matches: 6. The CDR3 consists of 16 residues. CDR3 loop: CASSQDGTGGSRELFF. The CDR3 DNA sequence: TGCGCCAGCAGCCAAGACGGGACAGGGGGTAGCAGGGAGCTGTTTTTT.

The chain carries TRBV4-2 and TRBJ1-5; D is perhaps TRBD1 (5 bases). The CDR3 is 18 amino acids. The V end was cut by 0 bases, the J end by 1 base, with 16 bases between. CDR1 and CDR2 (germline): LGHNA, YNFKEQ. The CDR3 loop is CASSQETGFGFSNQPQHF. The CDR3 DNA sequence: TGTGCCAGCAGCCAAGAAACAGGTTTTGGTTTCAGCAATCAGCCCCAGCATTTT.

The chain combines TRBV28 with TRBJ1-1; a possible D gene is TRBD1 (5 bases). Trimming removed 2 bases at V and 0 bases at J, with 16 bases between. The CDR3 totals 17 residues. In germline, CDR1 is MDHEN, CDR2 SYDVKM. The CDR3 is CASSLGAVKVLNTEAFF. CDR3 DNA sequence: TGTGCCAGCAGTTTAGGGGCTGTTAAGGTGTTGAACACTGAAGCTTTCTTT. Drawing the rest from reference TRBV28 and TRBJ1-1, the complete variable domain is DVKVTQSSRYLVKRTGEKVFLECVQDMDHENMFWYRQDPGLGLRLIYFSYDVKMKEKGDIPEGYSVSREKKERFSLILESASTNQTSMYLCASSLGAVKVLNTEAFFGQGTRLTVV.

This chain links TRBV19 with TRBJ1-5; unclear D gene. This CDR3 is 13 amino acids long. V lost 7 bases to trimming and J lost 7 bases, with 14 bases between them. CDR1 and CDR2 from the germline V gene are LNHDA and SQIVND (reference sequence). The CDR3 DNA is TGTGCCAGTAACGGGGTGAACCGACAGCCCCAGCATTTT. This gives the protein CASNGVNRQPQHF.

V usage is TRBV5-1 and J usage is TRBJ2-2, with a tentative D call TRBD1 (5 bases). V lost 5 bases, J lost 6 bases, and 17 bases lay in between. Germline CDR1 SGHRS, CDR2 YFSETQ. The CDR3 is 15 residues long. Here the CDR3 reads CASRKGRAVAGELFF. CDR3 in DNA: TGCGCCAGCAGAAAGGGCAGGGCAGTGGCCGGGGAGCTGTTTTTT.

The rearrangement links TRBV29-1 to TRBJ2-7, with 7 bases fitting TRBD1. Germline V CDR1 and CDR2: SQVTM, ANQGSEA. J was trimmed by 3 bases and V by 7 bases; bases with no gene match: 21. The CDR3 loop spans 17 amino acids. This chain's CDR3 is CSALREQGSNSIYEQYF. The DNA of the CDR3 is TGCAGCGCCCTTCGGGAACAGGGGAGTAACTCAATCTACGAGCAGTACTTC.

The chain uses TRBV5-1 and TRBJ2-5; tentatively, D is TRBD1 (6 bases). V gave up 4 bases and J gave up 1 base, with 14 bases separating them. Looked up from germline, CDR1 is SGHRS and CDR2 is YFSETQ. The length of the CDR3 is 15 residues. This chain's CDR3 is CASSRGDRTQETQYF. CDR3 DNA: TGCGCCAGCAGCCGGGGAGACAGGACCCAAGAGACCCAGTACTTC.

This chain uses TRBV6-1 with TRBJ2-2; 7 nucleotides match TRBD1. The CDR3 is made up of 17 amino acids. Germline V gene sequence: CDR1 MNHNS, CDR2 SASEGT. Trimming took 3 bases from V and 6 from J; bases not matched to a gene: 13. In DNA, the CDR3 is TGTGCCAGCAGTGAGTGGGTGGGGACAGTTTCAGCCGGGGAGCTGTTTTTT. Translation: CASSEWVGTVSAGELFF.

J is TRBJ2-7 and V is TRBV7-3; D gene ambiguous. The CDR3 covers 14 residues. Trimming removed 5 bases from V and 2 bases from J, with 13 bases in between. The germline CDR1 and CDR2 sequences are SGHTA and FQGTGA. The CDR3 loop reads CASSPSGGPYEQYF. The CDR3, as DNA: TGTGCCAGCAGCCCCTCCGGTGGTCCCTACGAGCAGTACTTC. Using reference TRBV7-3 and TRBJ2-7 for the parts outside the CDR3, the full variable domain is GAGVSQTPSNKVTEKGKYVELRCDPISGHTALYWYRQSLGQGPEFLIYFQGTGAADDSGLPNDRFFAVRPEGSVSTLKIQRTERGDSAVYLCASSPSGGPYEQYFGPGTRLTVT.

This clone is a singleton in its sample. The chain recombines TRBV4-3 with TRBJ1-1; 7 bases match TRBD1. The trim removed 0 bases at V and 4 bases at J, leaving 5 bases unmatched. The CDR3 contains 15 residues. CDR1 is LGHNA and CDR2 is YSLEER in the germline V gene. In nucleotides, the CDR3 is TGCGCCAGCAGCCAAGATAACAGGGGAGGCACTGAAGCTTTCTTT. It is translated as CASSQDNRGGTEAFF.

CDR3 residues: CASSKGPGDQETQYF. The CDR3 DNA sequence: TGTGCCAGCAGTAAGGGCCCCGGGGATCAAGAGACCCAGTACTTC. The chain employs TRBV6-6 and TRBJ2-5; D possibly corresponds to TRBD2 (5 bases). Germline lookup yields CDR1 MNHNY and CDR2 SVGAGI (reference sequence). The CDR3 runs 15 residues. V lost 5 bases, J lost 2 bases, and 15 bases lay in between.

V is TRBV18 and J is TRBJ1-1, with TRBD1 matching over 8 bases. The CDR3 totals 13 residues. Trimming at V came to 3 bases and at J to 11 bases, leaving 8 bases not matched to a gene. The germline gives CDR1 KGHSH, CDR2 LQKENI. CDR3 in DNA: TGTGCCAGCTCACCCCCGGACAGGGTCGTTGCTTTCTTT. This sequence encodes CASSPPDRVVAFF.

The chain employs TRBV5-1 and TRBJ1-6; no firm D call. Germline V gene data show CDR1 as SGHRS and CDR2 as YFSETQ. The CDR3 consists of 13 residues. V gave up 0 bases and J gave up 12 bases, with 10 bases separating them. The CDR3: CASSLVLAGPLHF. In nucleotides, the CDR3 is TGCGCCAGCAGCTTGGTACTCGCGGGACCCCTCCACTTT.

The chain uses TRBV5-1 and TRBJ1-2; no definite D call. From germline, CDR1 is SGHRS and CDR2 YFSETQ. V lost 0 bases and J 5 bases, leaving 8 bases between the germline ends. This CDR3 contains 13 residues. DNA for the CDR3: TGCGCCAGCAGCTTGGAACGGGTTTATGGCTACACCTTC. Protein product: CASSLERVYGYTF.